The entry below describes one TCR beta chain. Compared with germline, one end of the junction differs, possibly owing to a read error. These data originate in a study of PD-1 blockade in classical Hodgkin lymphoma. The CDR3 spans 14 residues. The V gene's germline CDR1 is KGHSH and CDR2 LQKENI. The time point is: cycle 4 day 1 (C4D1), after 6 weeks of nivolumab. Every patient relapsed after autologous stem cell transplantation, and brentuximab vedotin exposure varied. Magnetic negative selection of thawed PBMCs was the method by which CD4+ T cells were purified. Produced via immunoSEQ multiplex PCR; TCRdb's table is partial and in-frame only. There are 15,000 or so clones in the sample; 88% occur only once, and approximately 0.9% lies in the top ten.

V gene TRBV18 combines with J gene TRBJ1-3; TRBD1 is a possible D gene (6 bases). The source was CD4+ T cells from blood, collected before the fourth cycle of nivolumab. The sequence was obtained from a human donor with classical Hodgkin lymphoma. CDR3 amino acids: CASSPALTGSPSDF. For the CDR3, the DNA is TGTGCCAGCTCACCCGCTCTTACAGGGTCCCCTTCGGATTTT.